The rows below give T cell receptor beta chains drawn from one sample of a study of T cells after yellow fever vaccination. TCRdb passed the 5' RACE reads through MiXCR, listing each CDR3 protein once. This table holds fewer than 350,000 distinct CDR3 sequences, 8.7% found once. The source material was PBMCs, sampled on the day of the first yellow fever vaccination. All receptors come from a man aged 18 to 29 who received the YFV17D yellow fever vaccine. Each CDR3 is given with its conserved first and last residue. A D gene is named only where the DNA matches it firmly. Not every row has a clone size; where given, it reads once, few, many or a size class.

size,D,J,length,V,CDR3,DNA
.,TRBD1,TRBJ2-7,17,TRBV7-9,CASSFPNTGTADYEQYF,TGTGCCAGCAGCTTCCCAAACACCGGGACAGCCGACTACGAGCAGTACTTC
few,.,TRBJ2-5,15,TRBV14,CASSQVRGYQETQYF,TGTGCCAGCAGCCAAGTTAGGGGGTACCAAGAGACCCAGTACTTC
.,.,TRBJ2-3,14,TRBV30,CAWSGGVWPDTQYF,TGTGCCTGGAGCGGAGGGGTCTGGCCAGATACGCAGTATTTT
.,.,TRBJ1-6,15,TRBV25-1,CASSGGFGYNSPLHF,TGTGCCAGCAGTGGGGGATTCGGCTATAATTCACCCCTCCACTTT
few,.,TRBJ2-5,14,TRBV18,CASSPRSGWETQYF,TGTGCCAGCTCACCACGAAGTGGCTGGGAGACCCAGTACTTC
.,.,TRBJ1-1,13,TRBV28,CASVKWGVTEAFF,TGTGCCAGCGTTAAATGGGGGGTGACTGAAGCTTTCTTT
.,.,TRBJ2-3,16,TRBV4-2,CASSQVGERSTDTQYF,TGTGCCAGCAGCCAAGTGGGCGAGAGGAGCACAGATACGCAGTATTTT
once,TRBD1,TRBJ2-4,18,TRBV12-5,CASGLDSGTGEAKNIQYF,TGTGCTAGTGGTTTGGACTCTGGGACAGGCGAGGCCAAAAACATTCAGTACTTC
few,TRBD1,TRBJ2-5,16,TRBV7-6,CASSSSGQGAGETQYF,TGTGCCAGCAGCTCCAGCGGACAGGGGGCTGGAGAGACCCAGTACTTC
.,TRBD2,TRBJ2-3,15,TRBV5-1,CASRLPSGGADTQYF,TGCGCCAGCAGATTGCCTAGCGGGGGTGCAGATACGCAGTATTTT
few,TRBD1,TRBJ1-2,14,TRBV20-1,CSARDADRAKGYTF,TGCAGTGCTAGAGATGCGGACAGGGCTAAGGGCTACACCTTC
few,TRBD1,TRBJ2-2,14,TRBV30,CARRQGANTGELFF,TGTGCCAGGCGACAGGGGGCGAACACCGGGGAGCTGTTTTTT
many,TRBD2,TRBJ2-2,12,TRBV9,CASSVAGGELFF,TGTGCCAGCAGCGTAGCGGGGGGAGAGCTGTTTTTT
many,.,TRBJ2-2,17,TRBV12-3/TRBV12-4,CASSSSAGGLNTGELFF,TGTGCCAGCAGTTCCTCGGCTGGGGGGCTTAACACCGGGGAGCTGTTTTTT
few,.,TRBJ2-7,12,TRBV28,CATQAQEGEQYF,TGTGCCACTCAAGCACAGGAGGGGGAGCAGTACTTC
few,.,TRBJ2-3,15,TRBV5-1,CASSLTGERTDTQYF,TGCGCCAGCAGCTTAACGGGGGAGCGCACAGATACGCAGTATTTT
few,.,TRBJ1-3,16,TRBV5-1,CASSLDITSSGNTIYF,TGCGCCAGCAGCCTGGACATCACAAGCTCTGGAAACACCATATATTTT
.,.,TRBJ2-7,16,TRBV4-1,CASSQEPAAASYEQYF,TGCGCCAGCAGCCAAGAGCCCGCAGCGGCTAGCTACGAGCAGTACTTC
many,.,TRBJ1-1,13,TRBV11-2,CASSLGLDTEAFF,TGTGCCAGCAGCTTGGGCTTGGACACTGAAGCTTTCTTT
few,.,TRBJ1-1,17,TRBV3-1,CASSQSRGPLLVSEAFF,TGTGCCAGCAGCCAAAGTCGCGGGCCGTTACTAGTATCTGAAGCTTTCTTT
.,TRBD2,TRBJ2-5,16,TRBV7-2,CASSLLASGGVETQYF,TGTGCCAGCAGCTTATTGGCTAGCGGGGGGGTAGAGACCCAGTACTTC
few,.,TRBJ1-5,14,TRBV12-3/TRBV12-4,CASSLVPGDQPQHF,TGTGCCAGCAGTTTGGTCCCGGGGGATCAGCCCCAGCATTTT
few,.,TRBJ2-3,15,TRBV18,CASSWGDRFTDTQYF,TGTGCCAGCTCATGGGGGGACCGATTCACAGATACGCAGTATTTT
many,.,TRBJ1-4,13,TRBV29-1,CSVTLTENEKLFF,TGCAGCGTGACCCTGACGGAGAATGAAAAACTGTTTTTT
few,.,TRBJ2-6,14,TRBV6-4,CASSTGPGANVLTF,TGTGCCAGCAGTACAGGGCCTGGGGCCAACGTCCTGACTTTC
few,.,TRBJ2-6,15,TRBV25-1,CASSEVGAGANVLTF,TGTGCCAGCAGTGAGGTGGGGGCTGGGGCCAACGTCCTGACTTTC
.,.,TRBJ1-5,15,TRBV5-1,CASSLGGYGNQPQHF,TGCGCCAGCAGCTTGGGGGGATATGGGAATCAGCCCCAGCATTTT
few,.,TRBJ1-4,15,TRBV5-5,CASSTAGAMGEKLFF,TGTGCCAGCAGCACCGCAGGGGCTATGGGTGAAAAACTGTTTTTT
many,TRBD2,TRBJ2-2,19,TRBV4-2,CASSQGGLAGGPNTGELFF,TGTGCCAGCAGCCAAGGTGGACTAGCGGGGGGCCCTAACACCGGGGAGCTGTTTTTT
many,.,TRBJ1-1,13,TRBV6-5,CASSYSVHDGAFF,TGTGCCAGCAGTTACTCCGTCCATGATGGAGCTTTCTTT
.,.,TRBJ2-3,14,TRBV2,CASSVDQVTDTQYF,TGTGCCAGCAGTGTGGATCAAGTGACAGATACGCAGTATTTT
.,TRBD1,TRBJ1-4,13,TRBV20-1,CSSSGTGNEKLLF,TGCAGCTCCTCCGGGACAGGAAATGAAAAACTGCTTTTT
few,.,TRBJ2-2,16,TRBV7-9,CASSLGRGTNTGELFF,TGTGCCAGCAGCTTAGGTAGAGGGACCAACACCGGGGAGCTGTTTTTT
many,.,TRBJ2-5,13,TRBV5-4,CASSRLGQETQYF,TGTGCCAGCAGCCGACTAGGGCAAGAGACCCAGTACTTC
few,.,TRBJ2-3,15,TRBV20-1,CSARDRGLSTDTQYF,TGCAGTGCTAGAGACCGGGGGCTTAGCACAGATACGCAGTATTTT
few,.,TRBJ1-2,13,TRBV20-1,CSARVEGTYGYTF,TGCAGTGCTAGAGTTGAGGGGACCTATGGCTACACCTTC
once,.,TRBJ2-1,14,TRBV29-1,CSVRGAGSYNEQFF,TGCAGCGTACGAGGGGCAGGCTCCTACAATGAGCAGTTCTTC
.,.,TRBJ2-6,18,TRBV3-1,CASSQEEGYGSGANVLTF,TGTGCCAGCAGCCAAGAGGAGGGTTACGGTTCTGGGGCCAACGTCCTGACTTTC
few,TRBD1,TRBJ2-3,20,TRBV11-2,CASSLLLPSVLRQGSDTQYF,TGTGCCAGCAGCTTATTATTACCCTCGGTCCTGCGACAGGGCTCAGATACGCAGTATTTT
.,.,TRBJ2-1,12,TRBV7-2,CASSLATSEQFF,TGTGCCAGCAGCTTAGCCACTAGCGAGCAGTTCTTC
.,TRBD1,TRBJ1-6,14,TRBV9,CASSVEGAHSPLHF,TGTGCCAGCAGCGTAGAGGGGGCCCACTCACCCCTCCACTTT
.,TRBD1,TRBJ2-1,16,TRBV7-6,CASSSGDRGYYNEQFF,TGTGCCAGCAGCTCTGGGGACAGGGGGTATTACAATGAGCAGTTCTTC
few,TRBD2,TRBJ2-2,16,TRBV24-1,CATSDPIAGNTGELFF,TGTGCCACCAGTGACCCGATAGCGGGGAACACCGGGGAGCTGTTTTTT
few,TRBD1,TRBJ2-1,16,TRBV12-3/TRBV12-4,CASSNPLRQGRNEQFF,TGTGCCAGCAGTAACCCCCTGAGACAGGGGCGGAATGAGCAGTTCTTC
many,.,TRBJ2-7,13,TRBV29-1,CSVVAGGGYEQYF,TGCAGCGTTGTGGCTGGGGGCGGCTACGAGCAGTACTTC
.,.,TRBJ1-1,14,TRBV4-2,CASSQEGSGPEAFF,TGTGCCAGCAGCCAAGAAGGTTCCGGACCTGAAGCTTTCTTT
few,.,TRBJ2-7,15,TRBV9,CASSVGSGTWAEQYF,TGTGCCAGCAGCGTAGGTTCGGGGACGTGGGCCGAGCAGTACTTC
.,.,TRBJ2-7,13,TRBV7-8,CASSLEQHYEQYF,TGTGCCAGCAGCTTAGAACAGCACTACGAGCAGTACTTC
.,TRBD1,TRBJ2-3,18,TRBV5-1,CASSLGDRSFLSTDTQYF,TGCGCCAGCAGCTTGGGGGACAGAAGCTTTCTTAGCACAGATACGCAGTATTTT
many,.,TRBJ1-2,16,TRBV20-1,CSAREGPGSANYGYTF,TGCAGTGCTAGAGAGGGGCCAGGGTCAGCTAACTATGGCTACACCTTC
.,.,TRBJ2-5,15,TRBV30,CAWSVSGGRKETQYF,TGTGCCTGGAGTGTATCTGGGGGGCGAAAAGAGACCCAGTACTTC
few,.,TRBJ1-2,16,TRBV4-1,CASSQEGGTQAGGYTF,TGCGCCAGCAGCCAAGAAGGTGGGACCCAAGCGGGGGGCTACACCTTC
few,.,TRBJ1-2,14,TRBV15,CATSRQIFNYGYTF,TGTGCCACCAGCAGACAGATCTTTAACTATGGCTACACCTTC
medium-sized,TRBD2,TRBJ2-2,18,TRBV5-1,CASSPFGTSGGGTGELFF,TGCGCCAGCAGCCCCTTCGGGACTAGCGGGGGAGGAACCGGGGAGCTGTTTTTT
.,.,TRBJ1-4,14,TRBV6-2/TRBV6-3,CASSYRGLGEKLFF,TGTGCCAGCAGTTACAGAGGATTGGGCGAAAAACTGTTTTTT
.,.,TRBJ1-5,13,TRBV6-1,CASSQGRNQPQHF,TGTGCCAGCAGCCAGGGACGCAATCAGCCCCAGCATTTT
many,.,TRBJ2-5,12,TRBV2,CALPGREETQYF,TGTGCCCTTCCGGGCAGGGAAGAGACCCAGTACTTC
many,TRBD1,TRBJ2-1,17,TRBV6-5,CASSPSRTGSSYNEQFF,TGTGCCAGCAGTCCCTCGAGGACAGGTAGCTCCTACAATGAGCAGTTCTTC
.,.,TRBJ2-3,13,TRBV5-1,CASRRLDTDTQYF,TGCGCCAGCAGGCGGCTAGACACAGATACGCAGTATTTT
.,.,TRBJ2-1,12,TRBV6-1,CASSEIDSLEFF,TGTGCCAGCAGTGAGATCGACAGTTTGGAGTTCTTC